This T cell receptor beta chain appears in the sequencing data of a study of beta chain features in type 1 diabetes. Study-level points and caveats: In every one of the four CD4+ subsets, TCRB CDR3s were moderately but significantly shorter in Type 1 diabetes patients. Comparison showed that naive, central memory and Treg TCRB repertoires appeared more similar among patients than among healthy donors. PCR could preferentially amplify shorter templates, alike in patients and controls.

Germline V CDR1 and CDR2: MNHEY, SMNVEV (reference sequence). V trimming: 7 bases; J trimming: 0 bases; junction bases outside the gene matches: 11. The CDR3 length is 16 residues. To note about this clone: Antigen: not known.

Expressed TCRB transcripts were sequenced after all isolated RNA was converted to cDNA. Samples of naive, central memory and regulatory T cells yielded a mean of around 3.8 million reads. Sequencing was performed with immunoSEQ multiplex PCR; in TCRdb, only in-frame clones are kept and a portion is missing. The sample lists approximately 730,000 clones, around an eighth occurring once. Every single donor gave one heparinised blood draw, and these averaged about 120 mL. The sequenced material came from naive CD4+ T cells from blood. The TCR was taken from a man aged 18 to 29 with type 1 diabetes. V gene TRBV27 combines with J gene TRBJ1-1, with 7 nucleotides matching TRBD1. The CDR3 sequence: CASKTTGTWMNTEAFF. For the CDR3, the DNA is TGTGCCAGCAAAACGACAGGGACATGGATGAACACTGAAGCTTTCTTT.